This T cell receptor (beta chain) emerged from a study of siplizumab effects on memory and regulatory T cells. General study findings and limits: It seemed that naive T cells were more diverse than memory cells and were major contributors to the alloresponse. Alloreactive sequences traceable to unstimulated CD4+ memory cells were significantly reduced by siplizumab. Unstimulated subsets were the mapping target of only a minor fraction of alloreactive clones. An assignable phenotype, naive or memory, was missing from roughly 78-96% of proliferating CD4+ or CD8+ clones.

The repertoire was sequenced with immunoSEQ multiplex PCR; TCRdb's copy has only in-frame clones and lacks some. Altogether about 100,000 clones are present, 91% being singletons, with the ten largest covering approximately 2.7%. On this clone: The antigen remains undetermined.

J gave up 7 bases and V 3 bases, and 2 bases lay outside the gene matches. The CDR3 spans 13 residues. CDR1 and CDR2 (germline): GTSNPN, SVGIG (reference sequence). This clonotype originated in a human donor in good health. Some clones in this sample may be carry-over from other donors' samples. This chain links TRBV30 with TRBJ2-1; 11 bases map to TRBD2. Sequencing input: CD4+ T cells sorted from blood. In DNA form, the CDR3 reads TGTGCCTGGAGGTCTAGCGGGAGGAATGAGCAGTTCTTC. It translates to CAWRSSGRNEQFF. Full variable domain (missing parts from reference TRBV30 and TRBJ2-1): SQTIHQWPATLVQPVGSPLSLECTVEGTSNPNLYWYRQAAGRGLQLLFYSVGIGQISSEVPQNLSASRPQDRQFILSSKKLLLSDSGFYLCAWRSSGRNEQFFGPGTRLTVL.